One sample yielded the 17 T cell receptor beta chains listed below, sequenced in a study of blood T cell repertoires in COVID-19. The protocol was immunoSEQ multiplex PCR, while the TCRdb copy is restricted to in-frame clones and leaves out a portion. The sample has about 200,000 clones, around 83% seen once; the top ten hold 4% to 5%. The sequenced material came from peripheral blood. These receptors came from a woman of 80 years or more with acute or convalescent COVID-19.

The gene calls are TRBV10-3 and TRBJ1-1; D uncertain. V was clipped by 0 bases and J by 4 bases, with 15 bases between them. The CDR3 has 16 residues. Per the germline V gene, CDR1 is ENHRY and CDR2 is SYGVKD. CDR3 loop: CAISESKGTEGTEAFF. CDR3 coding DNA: TGTGCCATCAGTGAGTCAAAGGGAACGGAGGGCACTGAAGCTTTCTTT.

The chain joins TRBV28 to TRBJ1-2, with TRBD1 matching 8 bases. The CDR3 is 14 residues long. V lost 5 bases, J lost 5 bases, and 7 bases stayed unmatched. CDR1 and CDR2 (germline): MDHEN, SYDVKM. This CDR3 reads CASSAPGGAYGYTF. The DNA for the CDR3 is TGTGCCAGCAGTGCACCAGGGGGCGCTTATGGCTACACCTTC.

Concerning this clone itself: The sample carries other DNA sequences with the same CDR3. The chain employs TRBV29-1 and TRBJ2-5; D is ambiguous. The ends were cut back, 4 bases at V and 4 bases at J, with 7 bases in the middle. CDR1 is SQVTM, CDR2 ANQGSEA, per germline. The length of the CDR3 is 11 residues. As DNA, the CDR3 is TGCAGCGTTGGGGCAGGAGAGACCCAGTACTTC. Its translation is CSVGAGETQYF.

CDR3: CASRPNFPEETQYF. The CDR3 nucleotides are TGTGCCAGCAGGCCGAATTTCCCCGAGGAGACCCAGTACTTC. The V gene is TRBV3-1 (or the pseudogene TRBV3-2), the J gene TRBJ2-5; no firm D call. Germline V gives CDR1 LGHDT, CDR2 YNNKEL (reference sequence). The V end lost 6 bases, the J end lost 5 bases, and 16 bases lay between the germline ends. The CDR3 sequence is 14 residues long.

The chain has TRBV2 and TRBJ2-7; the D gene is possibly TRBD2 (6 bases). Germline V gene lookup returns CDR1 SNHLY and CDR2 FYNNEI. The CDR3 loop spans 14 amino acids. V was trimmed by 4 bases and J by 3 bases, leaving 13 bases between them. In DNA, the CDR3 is TGTGCCAGCAGTGCGCGCGGGACGGGCTACGAGCAGTACTTC. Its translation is CASSARGTGYEQYF.

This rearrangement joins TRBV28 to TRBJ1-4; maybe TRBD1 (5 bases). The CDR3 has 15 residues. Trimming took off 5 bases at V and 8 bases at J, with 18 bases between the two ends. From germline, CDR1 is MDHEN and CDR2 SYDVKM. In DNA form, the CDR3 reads TGTGCCAGCAGTCCGACGTCGGGGGTACGGGAAAAACTGTTTTTT. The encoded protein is CASSPTSGVREKLFF. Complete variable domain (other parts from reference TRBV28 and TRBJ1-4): DVKVTQSSRYLVKRTGEKVFLECVQDMDHENMFWYRQDPGLGLRLIYFSYDVKMKEKGDIPEGYSVSREKKERFSLILESASTNQTSMYLCASSPTSGVREKLFFGSGTQLSVL.

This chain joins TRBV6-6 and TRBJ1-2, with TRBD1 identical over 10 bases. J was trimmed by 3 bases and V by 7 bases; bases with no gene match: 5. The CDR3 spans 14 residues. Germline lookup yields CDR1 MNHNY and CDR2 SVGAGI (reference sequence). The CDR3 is CASTSGTGDYGYTF. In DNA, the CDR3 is TGTGCCAGCACCTCCGGGACAGGGGACTATGGCTACACCTTC.

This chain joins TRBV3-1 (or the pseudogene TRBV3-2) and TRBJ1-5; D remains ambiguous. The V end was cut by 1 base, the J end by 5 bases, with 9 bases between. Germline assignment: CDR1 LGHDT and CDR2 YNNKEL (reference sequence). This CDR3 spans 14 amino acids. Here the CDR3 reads CASSQASFYQPQHF. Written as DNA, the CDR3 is TGTGCCAGCAGCCAAGCTAGTTTTTATCAGCCCCAGCATTTT.

The CDR3 DNA reads TGTGCCAGCAGCTTAGAGCGGGACAGCACAGATACGCAGTATTTT. Translation gives CASSLERDSTDTQYF. The V gene is TRBV7-2, the J gene TRBJ2-3; 7 nucleotides match TRBD2. The CDR3 length is 15 residues. V was pared by 1 base and J by 0 bases, with 1 base of the junction left unmatched. Germline values: CDR1 SGHTA, CDR2 FQGNSA.

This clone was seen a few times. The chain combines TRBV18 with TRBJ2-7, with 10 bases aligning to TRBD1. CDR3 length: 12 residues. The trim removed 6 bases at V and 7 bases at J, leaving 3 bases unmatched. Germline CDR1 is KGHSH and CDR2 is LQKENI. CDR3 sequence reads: CASSQDRGEQYF. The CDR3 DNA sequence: TGTGCCAGCTCTCAGGACAGGGGGGAGCAGTACTTC.

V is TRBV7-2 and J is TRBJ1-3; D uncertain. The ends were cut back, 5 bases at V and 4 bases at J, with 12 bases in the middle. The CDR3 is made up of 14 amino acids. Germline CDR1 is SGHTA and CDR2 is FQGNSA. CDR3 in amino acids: CASSPDIAGNTIYF. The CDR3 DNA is TGTGCCAGCAGCCCTGACATCGCGGGAAACACCATATATTTT.

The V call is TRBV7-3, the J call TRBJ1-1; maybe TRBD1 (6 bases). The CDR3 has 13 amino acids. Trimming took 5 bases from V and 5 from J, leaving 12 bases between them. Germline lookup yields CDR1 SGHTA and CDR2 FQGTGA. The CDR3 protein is CASSTQGLTEAFF. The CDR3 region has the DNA TGTGCCAGCAGCACCCAGGGGTTGACTGAAGCTTTCTTT.

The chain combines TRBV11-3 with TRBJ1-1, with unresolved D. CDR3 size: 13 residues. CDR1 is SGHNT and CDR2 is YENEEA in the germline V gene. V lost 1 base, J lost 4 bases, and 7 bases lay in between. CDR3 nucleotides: TGTGCCAGCAGCTTAGTTCCCAGCACTGAAGCTTTCTTT. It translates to CASSLVPSTEAFF.

The CDR3 DNA follows: TGTGGATCGAGGGTAGATAATCAGCCCCAGCATTTT. It encodes CGSRVDNQPQHF. The genes are TRBV28 and TRBJ1-5; D unresolved. Germline V gene sequence: CDR1 MDHEN, CDR2 SYDVKM. The CDR3 runs to 12 residues.

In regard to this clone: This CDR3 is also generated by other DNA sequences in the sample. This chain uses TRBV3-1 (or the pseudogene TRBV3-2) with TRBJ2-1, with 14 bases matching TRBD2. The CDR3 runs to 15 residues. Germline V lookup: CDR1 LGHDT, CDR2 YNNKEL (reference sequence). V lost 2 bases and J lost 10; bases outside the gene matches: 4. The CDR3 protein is CASSQPGLAGDEQFF. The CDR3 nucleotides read TGTGCCAGCAGCCAACCGGGACTAGCGGGAGACGAGCAGTTCTTC.

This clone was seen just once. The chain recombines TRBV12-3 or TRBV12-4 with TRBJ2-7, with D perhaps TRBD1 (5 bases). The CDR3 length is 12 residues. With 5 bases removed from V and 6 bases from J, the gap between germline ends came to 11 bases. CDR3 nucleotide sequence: TGTGCCAGCAGTGAATCAGGGTTCGAGCAGTACTTC. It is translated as CASSESGFEQYF.

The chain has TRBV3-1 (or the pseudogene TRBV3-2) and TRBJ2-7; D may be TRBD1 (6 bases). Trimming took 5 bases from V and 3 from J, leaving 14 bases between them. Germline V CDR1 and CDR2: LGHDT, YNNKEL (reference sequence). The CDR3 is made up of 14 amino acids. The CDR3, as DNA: TGTGCCAGCAGCTCTTCAGGGGCGGGCTACGAGCAGTACTTC. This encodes CASSSSGAGYEQYF.